These 2 T cell receptor beta chains were sequenced from one sample in a study of T cell responses to AZD1222 COVID-19 vaccine. Some clones are missing from TCRdb's copy, which holds only in-frame ones; the method was immunoSEQ multiplex PCR. This sample has 200,000 to 250,000 clones; roughly 94% occur once, and the top ten carry around 1.5%. Specimen: peripheral blood, collected 28 days after the second dose of the MenACWY control vaccine. The receptor source for this set is an adult who received the MenACWY meningococcal vaccine as a control.

The chain carries TRBV18 and TRBJ2-1; 8 bases are shared with TRBD2. The CDR3 spans 17 residues. Germline V lookup: CDR1 KGHSH, CDR2 LQKENI. With V trimmed by 6 bases and J by 1 base, 11 bases remained unmatched. CDR3 sequence reads: CASSSRLASDSYNEQFF. The DNA of the CDR3 is TGTGCCAGCTCGTCTAGACTAGCGAGCGATTCCTACAATGAGCAGTTCTTC.

CDR3 coding DNA: TGCGCCAGCAGACTCGGACAGGAGAGCTCCTACGAGCAGTACTTC. Translated, it gives CASRLGQESSYEQYF. The chain links TRBV5-1 to TRBJ2-7; 7 bases are a match to TRBD1. The CDR3 loop spans 15 amino acids. The germline CDR1 and CDR2 sequences are SGHRS and YFSETQ. The trim removed 5 bases at V and 0 bases at J, leaving 8 bases unmatched. The full variable domain, in which reference TRBV5-1 and TRBJ2-7 provide the parts outside the CDR3, is KAGVTQTPRYLIKTRGQQVTLSCSPISGHRSVSWYQQTPGQGLQFLFEYFSETQRNKGNFPGRFSGRQFSNSRSEMNVSTLELGDSALYLCASRLGQESSYEQYFGPGTRLTVT.